The T cell receptor (beta chain) described here comes from a study of vaccination and CD4 T cells after COVID-19. Study summary: The authors used overlapping spike peptides from SARS-CoV-2, HCoV-NL63, HCoV-OC43 and HCoV-229E to stimulate cells. Points from the study as a whole: Only after vaccination were a median roughly 83% of convalescents' reactive clones seen.

Treatment here: approximately nine-day PBMC culture with coronavirus spike peptide pools or control peptides (ViraFEST assay). CD4+ T cells were isolated by negative selection after ten to eleven days of culture. The Oncomine TCR Beta short-read assay was applied to DNA of cultured CD4+ T cells. Genomic DNA extraction was carried out from cultured CD4+ T cells. TCRdb fed the PCR reads into MiXCR, producing one record per CDR3 protein. The sample shows over 9,500 distinct CDR3 sequences, 76% of them seen only once. In its sample, this clonotype was seen a few times. What it binds is not known. The CDR3 contains 16 residues. Germline V gives CDR1 MNHNS, CDR2 SASEGT. The V and J ends lost 3 bases and 0 bases respectively, with 11 bases between them.

The sequenced sample was CD4+ T cells from blood, cultured in vitro. V is TRBV6-1 and J is TRBJ2-2; D is ambiguous. The source is a human donor who had recovered from COVID-19. The CDR3 DNA is TGTGCCAGCAGTGATCTCGTTCAGACGAACACCGGGGAGCTGTTTTTT. This translates into CASSDLVQTNTGELFF.